The 6 T cell receptor beta chains below were found in one sample sequenced in a study of cytomegalovirus exposure and HLA in healthy donors. In the PCR, 60 Vbeta and 13 Jbeta primers were used. Assay used: immunoSEQ multiplex PCR; TCRdb lists only in-frame clones, some missing. The sample shows some 140,000 clones, around three quarters of them seen only once. The sequenced sample consisted of PBMCs. The receptors shown here come from a man aged 18 to 30 in good health and CMV-seronegative.

The rearrangement joins TRBV7-9 to TRBJ2-3, with 9 bases fitting TRBD1. Germline V gene sequence: CDR1 SEHNR, CDR2 FQNEAQ (reference sequence). Unmatched junction bases numbered 5, after V lost 2 bases and J lost 5 bases. This CDR3 comprises 15 residues. As DNA, the CDR3 is TGTGCCAGCAGCTTAACGACAGGGGGAAAAGATACGCAGTATTTT. It translates to CASSLTTGGKDTQYF.

J is TRBJ2-5 and V is TRBV5-1; the match to TRBD1 covers 7 bases. CDR1 is SGHRS, CDR2 YFSETQ, per germline. V lost 2 bases and J lost 4; bases outside the gene matches: 8. The CDR3 is 15 residues long. The CDR3 protein is CASSFGTAAPETQYF. Written as DNA, the CDR3 is TGCGCCAGCAGCTTCGGGACAGCGGCCCCAGAGACCCAGTACTTC.

V and J are TRBV5-5 and TRBJ1-1, with D uncertain. The CDR3 is 12 residues long. Germline V gene sequence: CDR1 SGHKS, CDR2 YYEKEE (reference sequence). Deletions cut 1 base from V and 4 bases from J, with 5 bases between. CDR3 nucleotides: TGTGCCAGCAGCTTGACGGGCACTGAAGCTTTCTTT. Amino acids: CASSLTGTEAFF.

The gene calls are TRBV2 and TRBJ2-1, with D maybe TRBD1 (5 bases). The CDR3 sequence is 13 residues long. V lost 6 bases to trimming and J lost 4 bases, with 10 bases between them. From germline, CDR1 is SNHLY and CDR2 FYNNEI. This chain's CDR3 is CASRDQGYNEQFF. In DNA form, the CDR3 reads TGTGCCAGCAGAGACCAGGGTTACAATGAGCAGTTCTTC.

The genes are TRBV4-3 and TRBJ1-5, with TRBD1 matching 7 bases. With 5 bases clipped from V and 0 bases from J, the junction kept 7 bases outside the gene matches. Looked up from germline, CDR1 is LGHNA and CDR2 is YSLEER. The CDR3 contains 16 residues. The CDR3 nucleotides are TGCGCCAGCAGCAAGGACTACAGGGGTAGCAATCAGCCCCAGCATTTT. Translated: CASSKDYRGSNQPQHF.

This clone was seen a single time. V gene TRBV5-1 combines with J gene TRBJ2-2; TRBD2 agrees at 12 bases. Trimming cost V 0 bases and J 4 bases; bases outside gene matches: 4. Germline loops: CDR1 SGHRS, CDR2 YFSETQ. The CDR3 extends over 17 amino acids. Here the CDR3 DNA reads TGCGCCAGCAGCTTGGCTAGCGGGGGGGTCGGCACCGGGGAGCTGTTTTTT. This sequence encodes CASSLASGGVGTGELFF.